Presented here are 20 T cell receptor beta chains from one specimen sequenced in a study of T cell repertoires in cytomegalovirus infection. One entry per CDR3 protein, called by TCRdb with MiXCR from the reads. This table holds roughly 300,000 distinct CDR3 sequences, 9.5% found once. The sequenced sample was PBMCs. Receptors were obtained from a human donor in good health (CMV status not recorded). Some clones in this sample may be carry-over from other donors' samples.

This rearrangement joins TRBV20-1 to TRBJ2-1; 9 bases line up with TRBD1. This CDR3 comprises 14 residues. The trim removed 0 bases at V and 6 bases at J, leaving 3 bases unmatched. In germline, CDR1 is DFQATT, CDR2 SNEGSKA (reference sequence). In nucleotides, the CDR3 is TGCAGTGCTAGAGATATACAGGGGGCCAATGAGCAGTTCTTC. It codes for CSARDIQGANEQFF.

The V gene is TRBV28, the J gene TRBJ2-7; D might be TRBD1 or TRBD2, each matching 6 bases. CDR3 length: 14 amino acids. V lost 2 bases and J lost 5, with 13 bases in between. Germline V gene data show CDR1 as MDHEN and CDR2 as SYDVKM. The CDR3 nucleotides are TGTGCCAGCAGTTTAGGGGGGCGCGTCCACGAGCAGTACTTC. This sequence encodes CASSLGGRVHEQYF.

The chain joins TRBV4-2 to TRBJ2-7; D may be TRBD2 (7 bases). Germline assignment: CDR1 LGHNA and CDR2 YNFKEQ. This CDR3 is built from 17 residues. V was cut by 0 bases and J by 7 bases, with 22 bases left in between. CDR3 sequence: CASSQDRTRGHFGEQYF. The CDR3 region has the DNA TGTGCCAGCAGCCAAGATCGTACGCGGGGGCACTTCGGAGAGCAGTACTTC.

At least ten counts were recorded for this clonotype. The V call is TRBV5-5, the J call TRBJ2-1; 8 positions agree with TRBD2. This CDR3 spans 15 amino acids. The J segment lost 3 bases and the V segment lost 4 bases, leaving 6 bases of the junction unmatched. Germline CDR1 SGHKS, CDR2 YYEKEE (reference sequence). The chain's CDR3 is CASSALAGLYNEQFF. CDR3 DNA sequence: TGTGCCAGCAGCGCTTTAGCGGGGCTCTACAATGAGCAGTTCTTC.

This chain connects TRBV28 to TRBJ2-7, with D possibly TRBD1 on 6 matching bases. The CDR3 is made up of 16 amino acids. Germline V gene lookup returns CDR1 MDHEN and CDR2 SYDVKM. V was pared by 4 bases and J by 2 bases, with 18 bases between. The CDR3 protein is CASSSPGQKITYEQYF. For the CDR3, the DNA is TGTGCCAGCAGTTCCCCTGGACAGAAGATAACCTACGAGCAGTACTTC.

This sequence joins TRBV2 and TRBJ2-1; possibly TRBD1 for D (5 bases). Trimming took 7 bases from V and 4 from J, leaving 17 bases between them. Germline V gene data show CDR1 as SNHLY and CDR2 as FYNNEI. This CDR3 spans 15 amino acids. The CDR3 region is CASNTGTGFYNEQFF. CDR3 coding DNA: TGTGCCAGCAACACAGGCACCGGGTTTTACAATGAGCAGTTCTTC.

The sample holds many counts of this clonotype. In DNA, the CDR3 is TGCGCCAGCAGCCAAGACGCCGGGAGCGGAAACACCATATATTTT. It specifies CASSQDAGSGNTIYF. The chain recombines TRBV4-1 with TRBJ1-3; D gene uncertain. Per the germline V gene, CDR1 is MGHRA and CDR2 is YSYEKL. Trimming stripped 0 bases from V and 4 bases from J, with 10 bases between. The CDR3 covers 15 residues.

This clonotype occurred many times. The genes are TRBV12-3 or TRBV12-4 and TRBJ1-5; perhaps TRBD1 as D (6 bases). The CDR3 spans 14 residues. V was clipped by 7 bases and J by 4 bases, with 14 bases between them. The DNA of the CDR3 is TGTGCCAGCACCTGGGACAATAAGAATCAGCCCCAGCATTTT. It specifies CASTWDNKNQPQHF.

This clonotype has at least ten counts. The chain combines TRBV7-2 with TRBJ2-5; TRBD2 is a possible D gene (5 bases). The germline gives CDR1 SGHTA, CDR2 FQGNSA. V was shortened by 5 bases and J by 4 bases, with 8 bases between the two germline ends. The CDR3 extends over 12 amino acids. This chain's CDR3 is CASSPGVETQYF. CDR3 nucleotide sequence: TGTGCCAGCAGCCCCGGGGTAGAGACCCAGTACTTC.

This clonotype came up many times. V usage is TRBV7-4 and J usage is TRBJ2-7; 8 nucleotides match TRBD1. Trimming took 5 bases from V and 5 from J; bases not matched to a gene: 14. This CDR3 has 16 residues. The germline gives CDR1 SGHVT, CDR2 SQSDAQ. This chain's CDR3 is CASSPPGGTGCDEQYF. The CDR3, as DNA: TGTGCCAGCAGCCCACCAGGGGGGACAGGATGCGACGAGCAGTACTTC.

This clonotype was counted ten times or more. The chain links TRBV6-1 to TRBJ2-1, with 10 bases fitting TRBD1. Unmatched junction bases numbered 4, after V lost 6 bases and J lost 8 bases. The CDR3 contains 13 residues. In germline, CDR1 is MNHNS, CDR2 SASEGT. The CDR3 here is CASRTGGGHEQFF. The CDR3 DNA is TGTGCCAGCAGGACAGGGGGCGGGCATGAGCAGTTCTTC.

The rearrangement uses TRBV2 and TRBJ2-5, with 9 bases aligning to TRBD2. The V and J ends lost 2 bases and 0 bases, in that order; junction bases with no gene match: 1. The CDR3 sequence is 15 residues long. Germline V gene sequence: CDR1 SNHLY, CDR2 FYNNEI. The CDR3 protein is CASSELAGNQETQYF. In nucleotides, the CDR3 is TGTGCCAGCAGTGAACTAGCGGGGAACCAAGAGACCCAGTACTTC.

This clonotype was seen many times. The CDR3, as DNA: TGTGCCAGCAGCTTAGGAGACTCCTATAATTCACCCCTCCACTTT. This sequence encodes CASSLGDSYNSPLHF. The J gene is TRBJ1-6, the V gene TRBV7-2; D uncertain. Trimming took off 1 base at V and 0 bases at J, with 4 bases between the two ends. The CDR3 runs 15 residues. Germline V CDR1 and CDR2: SGHTA, FQGNSA. The variable domain in full, with the rest retrieved from reference TRBV7-2 and TRBJ1-6, is GAGVSQSPSNKVTEKGKDVELRCDPISGHTALYWYRQSLGQGLEFLIYFQGNSAPDKSGLPSDRFSAERTGGSVSTLTIQRTQQEDSAVYLCASSLGDSYNSPLHFGNGTRLTVT.

This clonotype was detected many times. The gene calls are TRBV7-2 and TRBJ2-3; 11 positions agree with TRBD2. CDR3 length: 17 residues. The J segment lost 2 bases and the V segment lost 3 bases, leaving 7 bases of the junction unmatched. Germline V gives CDR1 SGHTA, CDR2 FQGNSA. The CDR3 loop is CASSFLGLAGFTDTQYF. The CDR3 region has the DNA TGTGCCAGCAGCTTCCTCGGACTAGCGGGTTTCACAGATACGCAGTATTTT.

The chain recombines TRBV4-3 with TRBJ2-6, with D unclear. Trimming removed 1 base from V and 1 base from J, with 14 bases in between. There are 18 residues in the CDR3. The germline V gene encodes CDR1 LGHNA and CDR2 YSLEER. CDR3 loop: CASSQAADRVSGANVLTF. CDR3 sequence (DNA): TGCGCCAGCAGCCAAGCAGCCGATAGAGTTTCTGGGGCCAACGTCCTGACTTTC.

V is TRBV11-2 and J is TRBJ1-1; possibly TRBD1 for D (5 bases). The V gene lost 0 bases and the J gene lost 5 bases, with 28 bases spanning the gap. The CDR3 spans 20 residues. Germline CDR1 is SGHAT and CDR2 is FQNNGV. DNA of the CDR3: TGTGCCAGCAGCTTAGATCTCGGCGGGTTTTTCGAGGGCAAGGGGACTGAAGCTTTCTTT. Protein sequence: CASSLDLGGFFEGKGTEAFF.

This clonotype was picked up a small number of times. In nucleotides, the CDR3 is TGTGCCAGCACCCTACGGGATGAGCAGTTCTTC. Protein sequence: CASTLRDEQFF. The chain links TRBV12-3 or TRBV12-4 to TRBJ2-1; no clear D. V lost 7 bases to trimming and J lost 8 bases, with 9 bases between them. The CDR3 runs to 11 residues.

For this clonotype: This may be a read error, as it is one base from a much larger clone. This chain uses TRBV7-2 with TRBJ2-5, with D possibly being TRBD1 (5 bases). The V end lost 0 bases, the J end lost 7 bases, and 12 bases lay between the germline ends. Germline assignment: CDR1 SGHTA and CDR2 FQGNSA. CDR3 size: 14 residues. CDR3 coding DNA: TGTGCCAGCAGCTTAGCAGGGGCCTCAGTGACCCAGTACTTC. Its protein is CASSLAGASVTQYF. Drawing the rest from reference TRBV7-2 and TRBJ2-5, the complete variable domain is GAGVSQSPSNKVTEKGKDVELRCDPISGHTALYWYRQSLGQGLEFLIYFQGNSAPDKSGLPSDRFSAERTGGSVSTLTIQRTQQEDSAVYLCASSLAGASVTQYFGPGTRLLVL.

The V gene is TRBV6-6, the J gene TRBJ2-3; 7 bases fit TRBD1. CDR1 and CDR2 from the germline V gene are MNHNY and SVGAGI (reference sequence). J lost 10 bases, V lost 0 bases, and 13 bases had no gene match. CDR3 length: 16 residues. The CDR3 here is CASSYSIFRQGDPQYF. CDR3 DNA sequence: TGTGCCAGCAGTTACTCGATATTCCGACAGGGCGATCCGCAGTATTTT.

This clonotype was recorded many times. The genes are TRBV15 and TRBJ1-5, with a possible D match to TRBD1 (6 bases). Per the germline V gene, CDR1 is LNHNV and CDR2 is YYDKDF (reference sequence). The CDR3 runs to 15 residues. V lost 1 base, J lost 0 bases, and 7 bases lay in between. This CDR3 reads CATSRVRGSNQPQHF. CDR3 coding DNA: TGTGCCACCAGCAGAGTCAGGGGTAGCAATCAGCCCCAGCATTTT.